These T cell receptor beta chains were read from a single sample in a study of blood T cells in healthy people across ages. TCRdb ran MiXCR on the 5' RACE reads and lists one entry per CDR3 protein. The sample has 760,000 or so distinct CDR3 sequences, approximately 25% seen once. These sequences were also reported in another study, on T cells of mothers and their children.

Sequenced input: blood. Receptors were obtained from a boy between 10 and 17 years old in good health. Both conserved end residues are part of each CDR3. D genes are given only for firm matches. Not all rows give a size; the values are once, few, many and, for expanded clones, a class.

clone_size: few
j_call: TRBJ1-2
d_call: NA
v_call: TRBV25-1
cdr3_nt: TGTGCCAGCAGTGAATTGGGGGGCTCCGAGAACTATGGCTACACCTTC
cdr3_aa: CASSELGGSENYGYTF

clone_size: few
j_call: TRBJ2-5
d_call: NA
v_call: TRBV11-2
cdr3_nt: TGTGCCAGCAGCTTTCCTTTTCCGCAAGAGACCCAGTACTTC
cdr3_aa: CASSFPFPQETQYF

clone_size: NA
j_call: TRBJ2-1
d_call: TRBD2
v_call: TRBV9
cdr3_nt: TGTGCCAGCAGCAGAGGACTAGCGGGAGACCATGAGCAGTTCTTC
cdr3_aa: CASSRGLAGDHEQFF

clone_size: NA
j_call: TRBJ2-5
d_call: NA
v_call: TRBV5-5
cdr3_nt: TGTGCCAGCAGCTTGCTTACAGGTGGAGAGACCCAGTACTTC
cdr3_aa: CASSLLTGGETQYF

clone_size: NA
j_call: TRBJ1-1
d_call: NA
v_call: TRBV28
cdr3_nt: TGTGCCAGCAGTTTATTTTTCAGGGAGAGGACTGAAGCTTTCTTT
cdr3_aa: CASSLFFRERTEAFF

clone_size: many
j_call: TRBJ2-3
d_call: TRBD2
v_call: TRBV4-1
cdr3_nt: TGCGCCAGCAGCCAGGGACTAGCGGGTACAGATACGCAGTATTTT
cdr3_aa: CASSQGLAGTDTQYF

clone_size: NA
j_call: TRBJ2-3
d_call: TRBD2
v_call: TRBV11-2
cdr3_nt: TGTGCCAGCAGCTTATCCCTAGCGGGAGGGCCCGGAGATACGCAGTATTTT
cdr3_aa: CASSLSLAGGPGDTQYF

clone_size: few
j_call: TRBJ2-3
d_call: NA
v_call: TRBV12-3/TRBV12-4
cdr3_nt: TGTGCCAGCAGTCCGGGGCCGATTATTTACACAGATACGCAGTATTTT
cdr3_aa: CASSPGPIIYTDTQYF

clone_size: few
j_call: TRBJ2-5
d_call: NA
v_call: TRBV7-3
cdr3_nt: TGTGCCAGCAGCTTAAACCTAGCCCCACAAGAGACCCAGTACTTC
cdr3_aa: CASSLNLAPQETQYF

clone_size: few
j_call: TRBJ2-5
d_call: TRBD1
v_call: TRBV19
cdr3_nt: TGTGCCAGTAGTATTCGACAGGGGGAAGTGACCCAGTACTTC
cdr3_aa: CASSIRQGEVTQYF

clone_size: few
j_call: TRBJ2-1
d_call: NA
v_call: TRBV5-1
cdr3_nt: TGCGCCAGCAGCTTTTCCTACGGACGGGCCCTAAATGAGCAGTTCTTC
cdr3_aa: CASSFSYGRALNEQFF

clone_size: few
j_call: TRBJ2-7
d_call: TRBD2
v_call: TRBV2
cdr3_nt: TGTGCCAGCAGTGATAGGTCTAGCGGGGGGTTCTACGAGCAGTACTTC
cdr3_aa: CASSDRSSGGFYEQYF

clone_size: NA
j_call: TRBJ2-7
d_call: NA
v_call: TRBV4-2
cdr3_nt: TGTGCCAGCAGCTCCCGGCAAAGCTCCTACGAGCAGTACTTC
cdr3_aa: CASSSRQSSYEQYF

clone_size: NA
j_call: TRBJ2-2
d_call: TRBD2
v_call: TRBV7-9
cdr3_nt: TGTGCCAGCAGCACAAGCGGGGGGAACACCGGGGAGCTGTTTTTT
cdr3_aa: CASSTSGGNTGELFF

clone_size: NA
j_call: TRBJ1-2
d_call: NA
v_call: TRBV3-1
cdr3_nt: TGTGCCAGCAGCCAAGGGCCCTCCTATGGCTACACCTTC
cdr3_aa: CASSQGPSYGYTF

clone_size: few
j_call: TRBJ2-1
d_call: NA
v_call: TRBV7-9
cdr3_nt: TGTGCCAGCAGCTTAGCGGGGGCTAGCGGCCCCTACAATGAGCAGTTCTTC
cdr3_aa: CASSLAGASGPYNEQFF

clone_size: few
j_call: TRBJ2-5
d_call: NA
v_call: TRBV29-1
cdr3_nt: TGCAGCGTTGGTACTTCTCAAGAGACCCAGTACTTC
cdr3_aa: CSVGTSQETQYF

clone_size: few
j_call: TRBJ2-7
d_call: TRBD2
v_call: TRBV12-3/TRBV12-4
cdr3_nt: TGTGCCAGCAGCTCGCTAGCGGGAGTTTTCGAGCAGTACTTC
cdr3_aa: CASSSLAGVFEQYF

clone_size: NA
j_call: TRBJ1-4
d_call: TRBD1
v_call: TRBV27
cdr3_nt: TGTGCCAGCAGTTTATATGCAGGGGGGAGTGAAAAACTGTTTTTT
cdr3_aa: CASSLYAGGSEKLFF

clone_size: NA
j_call: TRBJ2-3
d_call: NA
v_call: TRBV12-3/TRBV12-4
cdr3_nt: TGTGCCAGCAGACTAAAAGCAGATACGCAGTATTTT
cdr3_aa: CASRLKADTQYF

clone_size: NA
j_call: TRBJ2-1
d_call: NA
v_call: TRBV7-6
cdr3_nt: TGTGCCAGCAGCCCCCCGCGGCAGGGCTCCCACAATGAGCAGTTCTTC
cdr3_aa: CASSPPRQGSHNEQFF

clone_size: NA
j_call: TRBJ2-7
d_call: TRBD2
v_call: TRBV28
cdr3_nt: TGTGCCAGCACTCCTCATGGTAGCGGGAGCTACGAGCAGTACTTC
cdr3_aa: CASTPHGSGSYEQYF

clone_size: NA
j_call: TRBJ1-1
d_call: NA
v_call: TRBV14
cdr3_nt: TGTGCCAGCAGCCAAGACCCCGGGACGAACACTCAAGCTTTCTTT
cdr3_aa: CASSQDPGTNTQAFF

clone_size: NA
j_call: TRBJ2-7
d_call: TRBD2
v_call: TRBV6-1
cdr3_nt: TGTGCCAGCAGTGGGCCGGGACTAGCGGGGTCCTACGAGCAGTACTTC
cdr3_aa: CASSGPGLAGSYEQYF

clone_size: few
j_call: TRBJ2-7
d_call: TRBD2
v_call: TRBV29-1
cdr3_nt: TGCAGCGTTGGAGCTAGCGGGAGGAAATACGAGCAGTACTTC
cdr3_aa: CSVGASGRKYEQYF

clone_size: NA
j_call: TRBJ1-2
d_call: NA
v_call: TRBV24-1
cdr3_nt: TGTGCCACCTCTCAGGGGAACTATGGCTACACCTTC
cdr3_aa: CATSQGNYGYTF

clone_size: few
j_call: TRBJ2-4
d_call: TRBD2
v_call: TRBV6-4
cdr3_nt: TGTGCCAGCAGTGACCGGGGGGGTTGCAGACTAGCCAAAAACATTCAGTACTTC
cdr3_aa: CASSDRGGCRLAKNIQYF

clone_size: NA
j_call: TRBJ1-1
d_call: NA
v_call: TRBV7-2
cdr3_nt: TGTGCCAGCAGCTTAGCGCGGGCACGAGCTTTCTTT
cdr3_aa: CASSLARARAFF

clone_size: once
j_call: TRBJ2-1
d_call: TRBD2
v_call: TRBV19
cdr3_nt: TGTGCCAGTAGTATCCGGCTAGCGGGGTACAATGAGCAGTTCTTC
cdr3_aa: CASSIRLAGYNEQFF

clone_size: NA
j_call: TRBJ1-1
d_call: NA
v_call: TRBV20-1
cdr3_nt: TGCAGTGCTAATCGACAGAAACATGAAGCTTTCTTT
cdr3_aa: CSANRQKHEAFF

clone_size: NA
j_call: TRBJ2-7
d_call: TRBD1
v_call: TRBV15
cdr3_nt: TGTGCCACCAGCAGAAAGGGGACAGGGGCTAACGAGCAGTACTTC
cdr3_aa: CATSRKGTGANEQYF

clone_size: NA
j_call: TRBJ2-4
d_call: NA
v_call: TRBV19
cdr3_nt: TGTGCCAGTAGTATCCGATATCTAGCCAAAAACATTCAGTACTTC
cdr3_aa: CASSIRYLAKNIQYF

clone_size: many
j_call: TRBJ2-3
d_call: NA
v_call: TRBV7-9
cdr3_nt: TGTGCCAGCAGCTTCGGCACAGATACGCAGTATTTT
cdr3_aa: CASSFGTDTQYF

clone_size: NA
j_call: TRBJ2-4
d_call: TRBD1
v_call: TRBV7-9
cdr3_nt: TGTGCCAGCAGCTTAGGAGGCAGGGGGAATGGGAAAAACATTCAGTACTTC
cdr3_aa: CASSLGGRGNGKNIQYF

clone_size: NA
j_call: TRBJ2-7
d_call: TRBD2
v_call: TRBV28
cdr3_nt: TGTGCCAGCGGTACGAGCCGACTAGCGGGAAACTACGAGCAGTACTTC
cdr3_aa: CASGTSRLAGNYEQYF

clone_size: NA
j_call: TRBJ1-2
d_call: NA
v_call: TRBV6-5
cdr3_nt: TGTGCCAGCAGTTACCAACAGGGTAACTATGGCTACACCTTC
cdr3_aa: CASSYQQGNYGYTF

clone_size: NA
j_call: TRBJ2-5
d_call: NA
v_call: TRBV4-3
cdr3_nt: TGCGCCAGCAGCCAAGACAGGATACAAGAGACCCAGTACTTC
cdr3_aa: CASSQDRIQETQYF

clone_size: NA
j_call: TRBJ2-5
d_call: TRBD2
v_call: TRBV20-1
cdr3_nt: TGCAGTGCTCCTCTAGCGGGCCTCCAAGAGACCCAGTACTTC
cdr3_aa: CSAPLAGLQETQYF

clone_size: few
j_call: TRBJ2-2
d_call: TRBD2
v_call: TRBV5-6
cdr3_nt: TGTGCCAGCAGCTTCCTGGACAGTCGGGGGGGCACCGGGGAGCTGTTTTTT
cdr3_aa: CASSFLDSRGGTGELFF

clone_size: NA
j_call: TRBJ2-7
d_call: NA
v_call: TRBV5-5
cdr3_nt: TGTGCCAGCAGCTTCGGTGGCTCGGGCGAGCAGTACTTC
cdr3_aa: CASSFGGSGEQYF

clone_size: few
j_call: TRBJ2-2
d_call: NA
v_call: TRBV28
cdr3_nt: TGTGCCAGCAGTGGGTTCGCGAACACCGGGGAGCTGTTTTTT
cdr3_aa: CASSGFANTGELFF

clone_size: many
j_call: TRBJ1-4
d_call: NA
v_call: TRBV7-2
cdr3_nt: TGTGCCAGCAGCTTCTCGGGGAAGAATGAAAAACTGTTTTTT
cdr3_aa: CASSFSGKNEKLFF

clone_size: NA
j_call: TRBJ2-3
d_call: NA
v_call: TRBV11-2
cdr3_nt: TGTGCCAGCGTACCCTGGGGGGTGGTGGATACGCAGTATTTT
cdr3_aa: CASVPWGVVDTQYF

clone_size: NA
j_call: TRBJ2-7
d_call: NA
v_call: TRBV3-1
cdr3_nt: TGTGCCAGCAGCCCTCCCCTGACCGACTACGAGCAGTACTTC
cdr3_aa: CASSPPLTDYEQYF

clone_size: NA
j_call: TRBJ2-7
d_call: NA
v_call: TRBV10-2
cdr3_nt: TGCGCCAGCAGTGAGGCCGGCGTTTTCGGGCGGACCTACGAGCAGTACTTC
cdr3_aa: CASSEAGVFGRTYEQYF

clone_size: few
j_call: TRBJ2-7
d_call: NA
v_call: TRBV5-6
cdr3_nt: TGTGCCAGCAGCCTATTTAGCGGAGACTACGAGCAGTACTTC
cdr3_aa: CASSLFSGDYEQYF

clone_size: few
j_call: TRBJ1-1
d_call: NA
v_call: TRBV7-9
cdr3_nt: TGTGCCAGCAAAGCGAGGTCCGGCACTGAAGCTTTCTTT
cdr3_aa: CASKARSGTEAFF

clone_size: few
j_call: TRBJ2-3
d_call: TRBD2
v_call: TRBV28
cdr3_nt: TGTGCCAGCAGTTTCGAGCTAGCGGGAGGCTCGGATACGCAGTATTTT
cdr3_aa: CASSFELAGGSDTQYF

clone_size: few
j_call: TRBJ1-4
d_call: NA
v_call: TRBV28
cdr3_nt: TGTGCCAGCAGTTTACAGCCTATTCATGAAAAACTGTTTTTT
cdr3_aa: CASSLQPIHEKLFF

clone_size: few
j_call: TRBJ2-1
d_call: NA
v_call: TRBV6-2/TRBV6-3
cdr3_nt: TGTGCCAGCAGTCCCCTGTCTCGGGGAAATAGGTACAATGAGCAGTTCTTC
cdr3_aa: CASSPLSRGNRYNEQFF

clone_size: NA
j_call: TRBJ2-2
d_call: TRBD2
v_call: TRBV7-2
cdr3_nt: TGTGCCAGCAGCTACCCCGTGGGACTAGACACCGGGGAGCTGTTTTTT
cdr3_aa: CASSYPVGLDTGELFF

clone_size: few
j_call: TRBJ1-2
d_call: TRBD1
v_call: TRBV29-1
cdr3_nt: TGCAGCGTTGGACAGGGCAACTATGGCTACACCTTC
cdr3_aa: CSVGQGNYGYTF

clone_size: NA
j_call: TRBJ2-1
d_call: TRBD2
v_call: TRBV12-3/TRBV12-4
cdr3_nt: TGTGCCAGCAGCCGCCTAGGAGCGGGGGCCTACAATGAGCAGTTCTTC
cdr3_aa: CASSRLGAGAYNEQFF

clone_size: NA
j_call: TRBJ2-3
d_call: NA
v_call: TRBV9
cdr3_nt: TGTGCCAGCAGCGCGTCTAGCGTCCGAGCAGATACGCAGTATTTT
cdr3_aa: CASSASSVRADTQYF

clone_size: few
j_call: TRBJ2-5
d_call: NA
v_call: TRBV20-1
cdr3_nt: TGCAGTGCTAGCACCACCCCCCACCAAGAGACCCAGTACTTC
cdr3_aa: CSASTTPHQETQYF

clone_size: NA
j_call: TRBJ2-1
d_call: TRBD2
v_call: TRBV2
cdr3_nt: TGTGCCAGCAGTGAAGTACTAGCGGCTTACAATGAGCAGTTCTTC
cdr3_aa: CASSEVLAAYNEQFF

clone_size: few
j_call: TRBJ2-4
d_call: NA
v_call: TRBV20-1
cdr3_nt: TGCAGTGCTAGAGTATCACAGGGGAGGATTCAGTACTTC
cdr3_aa: CSARVSQGRIQYF

clone_size: few
j_call: TRBJ1-1
d_call: NA
v_call: TRBV7-9
cdr3_nt: TGTGCCAGCAGCGGAGCGGGGGGCGACACTGAAGCTTTCTTT
cdr3_aa: CASSGAGGDTEAFF

clone_size: NA
j_call: TRBJ1-6
d_call: TRBD1
v_call: TRBV5-6
cdr3_nt: TGTGCCAGCAGCTGGGACAGAGATAATTCACCCCTCCACTTT
cdr3_aa: CASSWDRDNSPLHF